The 12 T cell receptor beta chains given below trace back to one sample, sequenced in a study of Ad26.COV2.S vaccination and SARS-CoV-2 variants (dated by TCRdb to about 2021). This specimen's treatment or condition label, interpreted: roughly 20 received Ad26.COV2.S at low or high dose, single or two shots; roughly five received placebo; per-sample allocation not given. Repertoires of vaccine and placebo recipients were sequenced from samples taken on day 63 after the first injection. The library relied on the immunoSEQ multiplex PCR assay. Here the immuneACCESS table is served through TCRdb, limited to in-frame sequences with V and J called. Missing clones are a known gap in these copies; in checked studies unresolved V genes cover under half, and the rest lacks a known reason. This sample gives about 220,000 clones in total; approximately 87% of them show up just once. The ten largest make up over 8.5% of the sample.

The starting material was peripheral blood, obtained in a trial of Ad26.COV2.S vaccine versus placebo. These receptors were taken from a person between 18 and 60 years old who received the Ad26.COV2.S COVID-19 vaccine or a placebo.

This chain links TRBV6-2 or TRBV6-3 with TRBJ1-2; possible D gene TRBD1, 6 bases. The CDR3 totals 14 residues. In germline, CDR1 is MNHEY, CDR2 SVGEGT. Trimming left V 0 bases short and J 3 bases short, with 8 bases between. CDR3: CASSYSDSYYGYTF. The CDR3 region has the DNA TGTGCCAGCAGTTACTCGGACAGTTACTATGGCTACACCTTC.

V usage is TRBV6-5 and J usage is TRBJ2-7; a weak D match, TRBD1 (6 bases). Per germline, CDR1 MNHEY and CDR2 SVGAGI. V lost 2 bases, J lost 5 bases, and 13 bases lay in between. The CDR3 runs to 14 residues. CDR3 DNA: TGTGCCAGCAGTTACCGACAGGCAGAAAACGAGCAGTACTTC. Translating it yields CASSYRQAENEQYF.

The CDR3 region is CASSSFGGTQETQYF. In DNA, the CDR3 is TGTGCCAGCAGTTCTTTTGGGGGGACCCAAGAGACCCAGTACTTC. The chain combines TRBV6-5 with TRBJ2-5; perhaps TRBD2 as D (6 bases). The V end lost 4 bases, the J end lost 1 base, and 13 bases lay between the germline ends. Germline assignment: CDR1 MNHEY and CDR2 SVGAGI. There are 15 residues in the CDR3.

The rearrangement links TRBV7-2 to TRBJ1-5, with a weak D call TRBD1 (5 bases). The V gene's germline CDR1 is SGHTA and CDR2 FQGNSA. The CDR3 runs 16 residues. The germline V and J ends were trimmed by 5 bases and 1 base, with 15 bases remaining between them. CDR3: CASSPGSALSNQPQHF. CDR3 nucleotide sequence: TGTGCCAGCAGCCCAGGGTCAGCATTGAGCAATCAGCCCCAGCATTTT.

This sequence joins TRBV10-2 and TRBJ2-2; D remains unclear. The CDR3 is 13 residues long. The germline gives CDR1 WSHSY, CDR2 SAAADI. V lost 11 bases, J lost 2 bases, and 12 bases lay in between. The CDR3 sequence: CAGKDGNTGELFF. The CDR3 DNA reads TGCGCCGGCAAGGACGGAAACACCGGGGAGCTGTTTTTT.

The rearrangement uses TRBV7-2 and TRBJ2-1; D tentatively reads TRBD1 or TRBD2 (7 bases each). Germline lookup yields CDR1 SGHTA and CDR2 FQGNSA. The germline V and J ends were trimmed by 2 bases and 1 base, with 9 bases remaining between them. There are 15 residues in the CDR3. In nucleotides, the CDR3 is TGTGCCAGCAGCTTACAGGGGGGGTCCTACAATGAGCAGTTCTTC. Amino acids: CASSLQGGSYNEQFF.

V and J are TRBV27 and TRBJ2-5; D assignment may be TRBD1 or TRBD2 (6 bases each). The CDR3 consists of 13 residues. CDR1 is MNHEY, CDR2 SMNVEV, per germline (reference sequence). V lost 7 bases to trimming and J lost 7 bases, with 16 bases between them. The CDR3 nucleotides read TGTGCCAGCACCGCCGGGGGCACTGGGACCCAGTACTTC. Its translation: CASTAGGTGTQYF.

This chain joins TRBV30 and TRBJ1-2; no clear D gene. This CDR3 comprises 12 residues. V gave up 2 bases and J gave up 8 bases, with 12 bases separating them. From germline, CDR1 is GTSNPN and CDR2 SVGIG (reference sequence). CDR3 nucleotide sequence: TGTGCCTGGAGTCATCCAGGACGCGGCTACACCTTC. Translated, it gives CAWSHPGRGYTF.

The chain uses TRBV28 and TRBJ2-7; 12 positions agree with TRBD1. Trimming removed 7 bases from V and 6 bases from J; junction bases left unmatched: 7. Looked up from germline, CDR1 is MDHEN and CDR2 is SYDVKM. The CDR3 contains 14 residues. The CDR3 protein is CASTSGQGAGEQYF. CDR3 coding DNA: TGTGCCAGCACCTCGGGACAGGGGGCCGGCGAGCAGTACTTC.

The rearrangement joins TRBV28 to TRBJ1-1; no definite D call. From germline, CDR1 is MDHEN and CDR2 SYDVKM. V shed 5 bases and J shed 11 bases, with 24 bases lying between them. The length of the CDR3 is 15 residues. The chain's CDR3 is CASSPPSGLPEKAFF. The CDR3 bases are TGTGCCAGCAGTCCACCAAGCGGACTACCCGAAAAGGCTTTCTTT.

The chain is built from TRBV25-1 and TRBJ2-5; D is possibly TRBD2 (6 bases). V lost 8 bases and J lost 2, with 12 bases in between. CDR3 length: 13 amino acids. CDR1 MGHDK and CDR2 SYGVNS come from the germline V gene. Here the CDR3 reads CASGGLIQETQYF. In DNA form, the CDR3 reads TGTGCCAGCGGTGGACTAATACAAGAGACCCAGTACTTC.

The V and J genes are TRBV6-5 and TRBJ2-1; D call uncertain. CDR3 length: 12 residues. The germline V and J ends were trimmed by 9 bases and 5 bases, with 11 bases remaining between them. Germline assignment: CDR1 MNHEY and CDR2 SVGAGI. CDR3 in amino acids: CASSRRDNEQFF. CDR3 coding DNA: TGTGCCAGTTCGAGGAGAGACAATGAGCAGTTCTTC.